The entry below gives a single T cell receptor beta chain sequence along with its context. Antigen specificity is unknown. This sample is drawn from a study of cytomegalovirus exposure and HLA in healthy donors. Study-level results: Some public TCRs appeared in many individuals, while most sequences were rare. In a later analysis, V- and J-gene trimming of beta chains associated with a DCLRE1C missense variant, replicated independently. Other equally common chains were less clonally expanded than HLA-associated TCR beta chains, a later analysis showed.

CDR1 and CDR2 (germline): SNHLY, FYNNEI. Trimming removed 9 bases from V and 8 bases from J, with 17 bases in between. The CDR3 is made up of 13 amino acids. The primer mix had 60 Vbeta and 13 Jbeta primers. This table comes from immunoSEQ multiplex PCR, and its TCRdb copy is limited to in-frame clones, with some not included. In the table there are some 130,000 clones, about 68% of which are singletons. The sequencing input was PBMCs. This chain links TRBV2 with TRBJ2-1; weak D call: TRBD1 (7 bases). This TCR came from a human donor in good health. CDR3 DNA sequence: TGTGCCAGTATCCAGGGGGGTGGCGATGAGCAGTTCTTC. Translated, it gives CASIQGGGDEQFF.